The present entry profiles one TCR beta chain with its context. The data are from a study of blood T cell repertoires in COVID-19. For the study at large: Material from acute and convalescent COVID-19 was sourced from the United States, Italy and Spain.

Repertoires were generated with immunoSEQ multiplex PCR, while TCRdb's copy carries only in-frame clones and drops some. The repertoire holds approximately 30,000 clones, with 89% as singletons. There are 15 residues in the CDR3. CDR1 and CDR2 from the germline V gene are LNHDA and SQIVND (reference sequence). V lost 7 bases and J lost 5; bases outside the gene matches: 10. The rearrangement uses TRBV19 and TRBJ2-3; 9 bases are shared with TRBD1. Source material: peripheral blood. The TCR sequence derives from a woman between 40 and 50 years old with active or convalescent COVID-19. CDR3 coding DNA: TGTGCCAGTACCTCGGGACAGGGAGTAGGAGATACGCAGTATTTT. Protein: CASTSGQGVGDTQYF.